Listed below are T cell receptor beta chains from one sample, sequenced in a study of blood T cell repertoires in COVID-19. Repertoires were generated with immunoSEQ multiplex PCR, while TCRdb's copy carries only in-frame clones and drops some. The repertoire has around 40,000 clones, around 96% of them found once; the top ten carry around 4%. The sample comprised peripheral blood. The receptor source for this set is a human donor with active COVID-19. The donor label of this sample is uncertain. Both conserved end residues are part of each CDR3. D genes are given only for firm matches. Clone size is shown for a subset of rows, as once, few, many or a class of expanded clone.

TRBJ1-6 | TRBV6-1 | - | - | CASSESRSKFYNSPLHF | TGTGCCAGCAGTGAAAGCAGGTCTAAGTTTTATAATTCACCCCTCCACTTT
TRBJ1-5 | TRBV28 | TRBD1 | - | CASSGRGQGGGKPQHF | TGTGCCAGCAGTGGTCGGGGACAGGGAGGCGGGAAGCCCCAGCATTTT
TRBJ1-2 | TRBV5-1 | - | - | CASSLPVGYTF | TGCGCCAGCAGCTTGCCGGTTGGCTACACCTTC
TRBJ2-5 | TRBV7-5 | - | - | CASESLAGVRESQYF | TGTGCCTCAGAGTCCCTAGCGGGGGTAAGAGAGTCCCAGTACTTC
TRBJ1-5 | TRBV28 | - | - | CASSLGDWSNQPQHF | TGTGCCAGCAGTTTGGGTGACTGGAGCAATCAGCCCCAGCATTTT
TRBJ2-7 | TRBV29-1 | - | - | CSVETRDFSYEQYF | TGCAGCGTCGAAACAAGGGACTTCTCCTACGAGCAGTACTTC
TRBJ2-7 | TRBV4-3 | TRBD2 | - | CASSQVSSGRYEQYF | TGCGCCAGCAGCCAAGTTTCTAGCGGGAGGTACGAGCAGTACTTC
TRBJ2-7 | TRBV7-4 | TRBD2 | - | CASSFGTSVHEQYF | TGTGCCAGCAGCTTTGGGACTAGCGTCCACGAGCAGTACTTC
TRBJ2-5 | TRBV7-2 | TRBD2 | - | CASSPSGTRGETQYF | TGTGCCAGCAGCCCCTCCGGGACTAGGGGTGAGACCCAGTACTTC
TRBJ2-3 | TRBV7-8 | - | - | CASSLRSRDIPSDTQYF | TGTGCCAGCAGCTTGCGTTCCAGGGACATTCCCTCAGATACGCAGTATTTT
TRBJ1-4 | TRBV18 | TRBD1 | - | CASSLRQGEKLFF | TGTGCCAGCTCACTACGACAGGGGGAAAAACTGTTTTTT
TRBJ2-7 | TRBV29-1 | - | once | CSVVQDTVSYEQYF | TGCAGCGTTGTCCAGGACACAGTTTCCTACGAGCAGTACTTC
TRBJ2-7 | TRBV7-2 | TRBD2 | - | CASSLELAEGGEQYF | TGTGCCAGCAGCTTAGAACTAGCGGAAGGGGGTGAGCAGTACTTC
TRBJ2-2 | TRBV29-1 | TRBD2 | - | CSVRGEGGELFF | TGCAGCGTTCGAGGGGAGGGCGGGGAGCTGTTTTTT
TRBJ1-1 | TRBV25-1 | TRBD1 | - | CASSGQGARAFF | TGTGCCAGCAGTGGTCAGGGGGCGCGGGCTTTCTTT
TRBJ1-2 | TRBV7-2 | TRBD1 | - | CASTLPRDSYGYTF | TGTGCCAGCACCCTCCCTCGGGACAGTTATGGCTACACCTTC
TRBJ2-2 | TRBV2 | TRBD1 | once | CASSARTGVPANTGELFF | TGTGCCAGCAGTGCTCGGACAGGAGTCCCCGCGAACACCGGGGAGCTGTTTTTT
TRBJ2-2 | TRBV7-2 | TRBD2 | - | CASRPQSGRGTGELFF | TGTGCCAGCAGACCACAGAGCGGGAGAGGGACCGGGGAGCTGTTTTTT
TRBJ1-2 | TRBV6-1 | - | - | CASSDPGNANYGYTF | TGTGCCAGCAGTGACCCAGGGAACGCTAACTATGGCTACACCTTC
TRBJ2-4 | TRBV3-1/TRBV3-2 | TRBD1 | - | CASSLLRQGRNIQYF | TGTGCCAGCAGTTTACTTAGACAGGGGAGGAACATTCAGTACTTC
TRBJ1-1 | TRBV11-3 | - | once | CASSLNSEAFF | TGTGCCAGCAGCTTAAACAGCGAAGCTTTCTTT
TRBJ2-1 | TRBV7-8 | - | - | CASSLRWLYNEQFF | TGTGCCAGCAGCTTGCGGTGGCTTTACAATGAGCAGTTCTTC
TRBJ2-7 | TRBV28 | - | - | CASSLLSGGLIYEQYF | TGTGCCAGCAGTTTATTATCGGGGGGCTTAATCTACGAGCAGTACTTC
TRBJ2-7 | TRBV11-1 | - | few | CASSLDGTYEQYF | TGTGCCAGCAGCTTAGACGGGACCTACGAGCAGTACTTC
TRBJ2-7 | TRBV4-3 | - | - | CASSQSRRSYEQYF | TGCGCCAGCAGCCAAAGCAGGAGGTCCTACGAGCAGTACTTC
TRBJ2-3 | TRBV18 | TRBD2 | - | CASSPLGTSISDTQYF | TGTGCCAGCTCACCACTTGGGACTAGTATATCAGATACGCAGTATTTT
TRBJ1-1 | TRBV4-1 | TRBD1 | - | CASTLGAGGLLNTEAFF | TGCGCCAGCACACTGGGGGCAGGGGGCTTATTGAACACTGAAGCTTTCTTT
TRBJ1-4 | TRBV3-1/TRBV3-2 | - | - | CASSLDSMGEKLFF | TGTGCCAGCAGCCTGGACAGTATGGGGGAAAAACTGTTTTTT
TRBJ1-5 | TRBV6-2/TRBV6-3 | - | - | CASSQKSGVLNNQPQHF | TGTGCCAGCAGTCAAAAAAGCGGCGTCCTCAACAATCAGCCCCAGCATTTT
TRBJ2-1 | TRBV10-3 | - | - | CAISESSVHNEQFF | TGTGCCATCAGTGAGTCTTCGGTACACAATGAGCAGTTCTTC
TRBJ2-1 | TRBV4-2 | TRBD2 | - | CASSQESSGGYNEQFF | TGTGCCAGCAGCCAAGAATCTAGCGGGGGTTACAATGAGCAGTTCTTC
TRBJ1-3 | TRBV19 | - | - | CASSQLQGSGNTIYF | TGTGCCAGTAGTCAGCTCCAGGGGAGCGGAAACACCATATATTTT
TRBJ2-1 | TRBV7-9 | - | - | CASSPLGGEQFF | TGTGCCAGCAGCCCCCTCGGCGGAGAGCAGTTCTTC
TRBJ1-2 | TRBV12-3/TRBV12-4 | - | - | CASSFDSNDGYTF | TGTGCCAGCAGTTTCGACAGCAATGATGGCTACACCTTC
TRBJ2-4 | TRBV2 | TRBD2 | once | CASSFGTINIQYF | TGTGCCAGCAGTTTCGGGACTATAAACATTCAGTACTTC
TRBJ2-1 | TRBV2 | - | - | CASSDGVRSYNEQFF | TGTGCCAGCAGTGACGGGGTCCGCTCCTACAATGAGCAGTTCTTC
TRBJ1-1 | TRBV7-9 | - | - | CASSLAGYTEAFF | TGTGCCAGCAGCTTAGCCGGGTACACTGAAGCTTTCTTT
TRBJ2-1 | TRBV2 | TRBD2 | - | CASIEAGRNEQFF | TGTGCCAGCATCGAAGCGGGGAGGAATGAGCAGTTCTTC
TRBJ2-7 | TRBV6-2/TRBV6-3 | - | - | CASSYSRAAVYEQYF | TGTGCCAGCAGTTACTCGCGGGCGGCCGTTTACGAGCAGTACTTC
TRBJ2-7 | TRBV5-1 | TRBD1 | few | CASSPGQGVNEQYF | TGCGCCAGCAGCCCGGGACAGGGAGTTAACGAGCAGTACTTC
TRBJ2-2 | TRBV21-1 | - | - | CASNSGQGARPGGELFF | TGTGCCAGCAATTCAGGGCAGGGCGCCCGCCCTGGTGGGGAGCTGTTTTTT
TRBJ2-7 | TRBV3-1/TRBV3-2 | TRBD1 | - | CASSQGDRAGEQYF | TGTGCCAGCAGCCAAGGTGACAGGGCAGGCGAGCAGTACTTC
TRBJ2-5 | TRBV7-9 | - | - | CASSFWERSQETQYF | TGTGCCAGCAGCTTTTGGGAGCGGTCCCAAGAGACCCAGTACTTC
TRBJ2-7 | TRBV2 | - | once | CASSGSAYEQYF | TGTGCCAGCAGTGGGTCGGCCTACGAGCAGTACTTC
TRBJ2-2 | TRBV27 | - | - | CASSLWAPNTGELFF | TGTGCCAGCAGTTTATGGGCACCGAACACCGGGGAGCTGTTTTTT
TRBJ2-7 | TRBV7-2 | - | - | CASSSGQPGRNEQYF | TGTGCCAGCAGTTCAGGACAGCCGGGCAGGAACGAGCAGTACTTC
TRBJ2-7 | TRBV27 | TRBD1 | - | CASRRTGSRYEQYF | TGTGCCAGCAGGCGGACAGGGAGCAGATACGAGCAGTACTTC
TRBJ2-7 | TRBV7-9 | TRBD1 | - | CASSQGQGAFYEQYF | TGTGCCAGCAGTCAAGGACAGGGGGCGTTCTACGAGCAGTACTTC
TRBJ2-7 | TRBV7-9 | TRBD1 | - | CASSVSGTGFGEQYF | TGTGCCAGCAGCGTCTCCGGGACAGGGTTCGGGGAGCAGTACTTC
TRBJ2-3 | TRBV3-1/TRBV3-2 | - | - | CASSASFDTQYF | TGTGCCAGCAGCGCGAGCTTCGATACGCAGTATTTT
TRBJ1-5 | TRBV18 | - | - | CASSPGDQPQHF | TGTGCCAGCTCACCAGGAGATCAGCCCCAGCATTTT
TRBJ2-3 | TRBV9 | TRBD1 | - | CASSVGQGSWTDTQYF | TGTGCCAGCAGCGTAGGACAGGGGAGTTGGACAGATACGCAGTATTTT
TRBJ2-4 | TRBV7-2 | - | - | CASSSTGAVLAKNIQYF | TGTGCCAGCAGCTCAACTGGGGCAGTTTTAGCCAAAAACATTCAGTACTTC
TRBJ2-5 | TRBV6-6 | TRBD2 | - | CASSRTSGGARETQYF | TGTGCCAGCAGCCGGACTAGCGGGGGGGCCAGGGAGACCCAGTACTTC
TRBJ2-1 | TRBV7-9 | TRBD2 | - | CASSLQAGTSIEQFF | TGTGCCAGCAGCTTACAAGCCGGGACTAGCATTGAGCAGTTCTTC
TRBJ1-1 | TRBV4-2 | - | - | CASSQGGVGTEAFF | TGTGCCAGCAGCCAAGGGGGGGTGGGGACTGAAGCTTTCTTT
TRBJ2-1 | TRBV3-1/TRBV3-2 | TRBD2 | - | CASSQAPDVTGREAEQFF | TGTGCCAGCAGCCAAGCCCCGGACGTGACGGGCCGGGAGGCTGAGCAGTTCTTC
TRBJ2-5 | TRBV19 | TRBD1 | - | CASSISTGVQETQYF | TGTGCCAGTAGTATTTCGACAGGGGTCCAAGAGACCCAGTACTTC
TRBJ1-1 | TRBV3-1/TRBV3-2 | - | - | CASSLGRRAFF | TGTGCCAGCAGCCTTGGGCGTCGAGCTTTCTTT